This is a list of T cell receptor beta chains from one sample in a study of blood T cell repertoires in COVID-19. TCRdb keeps only in-frame clones here, not all; method: immunoSEQ multiplex PCR. The sample has around 140,000 clones, around 80% seen once. Sequencing was performed on peripheral blood. The receptors shown here come from a man aged 50-59 years with acute or convalescent COVID-19. Each CDR3 is given with its conserved first and last residue.

V: TRBV5-6
CDR3: CASSISGTGSTGQPQHF

V: TRBV5-6
CDR3: CASSPTGAYYGYTF

V: TRBV7-3
CDR3: CASSPGTGTGELFF

V: TRBV19
CDR3: CASSIRGETQYF

V: TRBV5-8
CDR3: CASSRQGKNTEAFF

V: TRBV11-2
CDR3: CASSFFRGGFNSPLHF

V: TRBV28
CDR3: CASSSPPYPGQTNTEAFF

V: TRBV5-1
CDR3: CASSPPNDRGHYGYTF

V: TRBV19
CDR3: CASRQDSPNYGYTF

V: TRBV29-1
CDR3: CSVSGGGDYGYTF

V: TRBV19
CDR3: CASSRSGTGELFF

V: TRBV6-5
CDR3: CASSPLTGRPLGYTF

V: TRBV20-1
CDR3: CSASLGGDQPQHF

V: TRBV24-1
CDR3: CATSDSARDEQFF

V: TRBV3-1/TRBV3-2
CDR3: CASSQGLAGAQETQYF

V: TRBV2
CDR3: CASSYRADGELFF

V: TRBV2
CDR3: CASSEGRNEKLFF

V: TRBV11-2
CDR3: CASSSLAGSGGYTF

V: TRBV11-2
CDR3: CASNPAGATGNTIYF

V: TRBV7-2
CDR3: CASSLHTGLDTF

V: TRBV28
CDR3: CASSLSAYGYTF

V: TRBV5-6
CDR3: CASSLAAGPSNQPQHF

V: TRBV28
CDR3: CASSFPRGDYGYTF

V: TRBV12-5
CDR3: CASGLQTGTGHGNQPQHF

V: TRBV9
CDR3: CASSPGTGGYGYTF

V: TRBV7-8
CDR3: CASSLAISYEQYF

V: TRBV18
CDR3: CASSPFRDRAETQYF

V: TRBV12-5
CDR3: CASGTAGANVLTF

V: TRBV15
CDR3: CATSRDRQDSNYGYTF

V: TRBV28
CDR3: CASSHQSGITEAFF

V: TRBV3-1/TRBV3-2
CDR3: CASSTRRDQETQYF

V: TRBV13
CDR3: CASSSREAAKNIQYF

V: TRBV6-5
CDR3: CASSWRGGPYNEQFF

V: TRBV2
CDR3: CASRPGPGPTDTQYF

V: TRBV18
CDR3: CASSPLGGDQPQHF

V: TRBV3-1/TRBV3-2
CDR3: CASSHALGGNWNEQFF

V: TRBV27
CDR3: CASSFPPGTGGPETQYF

V: TRBV18
CDR3: CASSGQGKVNEQFF

V: TRBV19
CDR3: CASSISGVGNEQFF

V: TRBV5-1
CDR3: CASSLGGGMAETQYF

V: TRBV5-1
CDR3: CASSFSDLTREGYTF

V: TRBV5-1
CDR3: CASSLEGPKRTEAFF

V: TRBV5-5
CDR3: CASRSQGANEQYF

V: TRBV18
CDR3: CASSPGLVQETQYF

V: TRBV21-1
CDR3: CASSKHDRGLTDTQYF

V: TRBV5-1
CDR3: CASSSGLAGMGWNEQFF

V: TRBV27
CDR3: CASSFTTGGHGYTF

V: TRBV3-1/TRBV3-2
CDR3: CASSQDRMAGARYTQYF

V: TRBV2
CDR3: CASRGQDYQPQHF

V: TRBV28
CDR3: CASSSLIDRTTGNQPQHF

V: TRBV19
CDR3: CASSPRWTGREKLFF

V: TRBV29-1
CDR3: CSVGGGNEKLFF

V: TRBV19
CDR3: CASKEGGMDRSPLHF

V: TRBV9
CDR3: CASSVAPGGDYEQYF

V: TRBV29-1
CDR3: CSVEGTGQGGGYTF

V: TRBV9
CDR3: CASSVVAGGSEELFF

V: TRBV12-5
CDR3: CASGFNGAGEAFF